This paragraph covers one T cell receptor beta chain sequence. Its antigen specificity is not known. No quality values exist for individual bases; no much larger clone is one base distant. CDR1 is given as SGHVS and CDR2 as FNYEAQ, both from the germline V gene. Relative to germline, V is missing 5 bases and J is missing 7 bases, with 11 bases of the junction outside any gene match. The CDR3, from cysteine to phenylalanine, totals 15 residues. The CDR3 DNA has 45 bases and is translated from base 1. This sample is drawn from a study of brain T cells in children with intractable seizures (dated by TCRdb to about 2021). The study in broad terms: As a first screen for immune gene transcripts, resected brain tissue from approximately 49 pediatric epilepsy surgery cases was run on a NanoString immunology panel. Among the roughly 12 selected surgery cases, pre-surgery blood was additionally sequenced for eight, leaving four cases with brain tissue only. General study outcomes and caveats: Because sequencing depth was different between pre-surgery and post-surgery blood, clones absent from the pre-surgery sample may reflect undersampling. Viral specificity was inferred only from CDR3 sequence similarity, and patients' HCMV serostatus was unknown.

The immunoSEQ assay was used to generate TCR beta chain sequences from genomic DNA. As for how the authors treated the data: CDR3 sequences not starting with the conserved framework cysteine at position 104 were manually removed. To get clonality, the normalized Shannon's Diversity Index was subtracted from one, giving values from 0 (maximal diversity) to 1 (oligoclonal). Chi-squared comparison-of-proportions tests were used to check whether the frequency of the same CDR3 differed between samples, for example brain versus blood. Public clonotypes were found through immuneACCESS searches, while the VDJdb browser was used to judge similarity to known antiviral clonotypes. In TCRdb, the immuneACCESS table is reduced to in-frame sequences with V and J assigned. These tables do not hold every clone; where another copy was compared, an unresolved V gene accounts for under half, and the others remain unexplained. The V and J calls and clone size come from that table; D and trimming were worked out from the DNA. The table for this sample lists about 350,000 clones; roughly 93% of them were counted only once. The ten largest account for about 5.8% of the sample.

This specimen's time point label, per the study, means: blood from clinic visit 5 months post-surgery; TSC patient then seizure free. Surgery cases with the highest brain T cell transcript signatures were selected for TCR beta chain sequencing of brain tissue and, where available, blood. Prior to surgery, the patients had been treated with at least one anti-epileptic drug. TCR-sequenced patients were children with drug-resistant epilepsy due to tuberous sclerosis complex, focal cortical dysplasia, Rasmussen encephalitis or hemimegalencephaly. The Monarch genomic DNA purification kit was used to extract bulk genomic DNA from unsorted brain tissue and whole blood.

The chain couples TRBV7-6 to TRBJ1-5; 7 central bases correspond to TRBD1. Specimen: peripheral blood, collected about 5 months after surgery. This clonotype originated in a boy under two years old with tuberous sclerosis and intractable seizures. CDR3 protein: CASSPYQGEGQPQHF. The sequence in DNA is TGTGCCAGCAGCCCCTACCAGGGGGAAGGGCAGCCCCAGCATTTT.